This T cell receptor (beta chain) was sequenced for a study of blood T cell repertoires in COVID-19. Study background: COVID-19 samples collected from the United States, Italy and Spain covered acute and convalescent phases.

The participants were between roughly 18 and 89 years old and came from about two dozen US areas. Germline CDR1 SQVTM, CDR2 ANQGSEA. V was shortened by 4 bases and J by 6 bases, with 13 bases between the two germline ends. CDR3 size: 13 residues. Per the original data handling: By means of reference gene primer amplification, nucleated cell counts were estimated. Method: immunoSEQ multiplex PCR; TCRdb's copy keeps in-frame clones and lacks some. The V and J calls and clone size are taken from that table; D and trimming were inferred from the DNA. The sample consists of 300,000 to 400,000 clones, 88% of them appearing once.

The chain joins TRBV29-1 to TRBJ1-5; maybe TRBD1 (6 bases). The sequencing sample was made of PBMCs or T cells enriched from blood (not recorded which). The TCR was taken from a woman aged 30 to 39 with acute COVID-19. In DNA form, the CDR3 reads TGCAGCGTTGTGACAGGTGAAGGTCAGCCCCAGCATTTT. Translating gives CSVVTGEGQPQHF.